The 31 T cell receptor beta chains given below trace back to one sample, sequenced in a study of T cells expressing NK-cell markers. TCRdb reprocessed the 5' RACE reads; each CDR3 protein has one entry and no DNA is given. The sample has under 500,000 distinct CDR3 sequences. Sequencing was carried out using blood T cells: a sorted CD56 or NKG2C T cell subset, CD4+ or CD8+ T cells, or bulk PBMC T cells (not recorded which). The receptors stem from a woman between 18 and 70 years old in good health.

The chain links TRBV19 to TRBJ1-2; TCRdb picks TRBD1, but there is no DNA to check that call. CDR1 and CDR2 from the germline V gene are LNHDA and SQIVND (reference sequence). The CDR3 is made up of 15 amino acids. The CDR3: CASSIGGRQGHGYTF.

The rearrangement joins TRBV12-3 or TRBV12-4 to TRBJ2-1; TCRdb picks TRBD1, but there is no DNA to check that call. This CDR3 contains 16 residues. CDR3 in amino acids: CASSPGGWGGNNEQFF.

CDR3 region: CASSLAGPSETDTQYF. The chain is built from TRBV5-5 and TRBJ2-3; no DNA is available, so the TRBD2 call from TCRdb remains unchecked. Germline CDR1 is SGHKS and CDR2 is YYEKEE (reference sequence). The CDR3 is 16 residues long.

The V gene is TRBV7-9, the J gene TRBJ1-1. This CDR3 spans 14 amino acids. CDR1 is SEHNR and CDR2 is FQNEAQ in the germline V gene (reference sequence). CDR3: CASSSPRSGTEAFF. Full variable domain (outside the CDR3, taken from reference TRBV7-9 and TRBJ1-1): DTGVSQNPRHKITKRGQNVTFRCDPISEHNRLYWYRQTLGQGPEFLTYFQNEAQLEKSRLLSDRFSAERPKGSFSTLEIQRTEQGDSAMYLCASSSPRSGTEAFFGQGTRLTVV.

The chain recombines TRBV27 with TRBJ2-7. Germline-derived CDR1 and CDR2 are MNHEY and SMNVEV (reference sequence). The length of the CDR3 is 15 residues. The CDR3 reads CASSLSGRPFDEQYF.

The chain joins TRBV7-2 to TRBJ2-3; there is no DNA to check the TCRdb D call of TRBD2. The CDR3 extends over 14 amino acids. From germline, CDR1 is SGHTA and CDR2 FQGNSA. CDR3 sequence: CASSPTSFADTQYF.

The V gene is TRBV20-1, the J gene TRBJ2-1; TCRdb proposes TRBD1, but this gene call is untestable without DNA. The germline V gene encodes CDR1 DFQATT and CDR2 SNEGSKA (reference sequence). This CDR3 contains 12 residues. CDR3 amino acids: CSARTDPSGQFF.

The chain combines TRBV20-1 with TRBJ2-7; the TCRdb D gene call, TRBD2, has no DNA to confirm it. This CDR3 is 15 amino acids long. Germline values: CDR1 DFQATT, CDR2 SNEGSKA (reference sequence). The CDR3 sequence: CSASRTSGSSYEQYF.

This chain uses TRBV20-1 with TRBJ1-2; TCRdb gives TRBD1 as the D gene, but with no DNA this cannot be confirmed. CDR1 and CDR2 (germline): DFQATT, SNEGSKA (reference sequence). This CDR3 comprises 15 residues. The CDR3 here is CSARPGQGIDYGYTF.

The chain joins TRBV29-1 to TRBJ2-5; TCRdb picks TRBD2, but there is no DNA to check that call. Looked up from germline, CDR1 is SQVTM and CDR2 is ANQGSEA. The CDR3 sequence is 15 residues long. CDR3 region: CSVGPGLATQETQYF.

This chain links TRBV7-2 with TRBJ2-3; there is no DNA to check the TCRdb D call of TRBD2. The CDR3 totals 15 residues. The germline V gene has CDR1 SGHTA and CDR2 FQGNSA. CDR3 in amino acids: CASSPVEGRADTQYF.

The CDR3 sequence is CASSPIARGALKRNTIYF. This chain links TRBV12-3 or TRBV12-4 with TRBJ1-3; the D gene TCRdb calls, TRBD1, cannot be checked with no DNA. The CDR3 is 18 amino acids.

The rearrangement links TRBV2 to TRBJ2-7; absent DNA, TCRdb's TRBD1 call cannot be checked. The CDR3 is made up of 15 amino acids. CDR1 and CDR2 from the germline V gene are SNHLY and FYNNEI. The CDR3 sequence: CASSELGETGYEQYF.

The chain has TRBV7-9 and TRBJ1-1; TCRdb gives TRBD1 as the D gene, but with no DNA this cannot be confirmed. Germline loops: CDR1 SEHNR, CDR2 FQNEAQ (reference sequence). CDR3 length: 12 residues. The CDR3: CASSLTTAEAFF.

The rearrangement links TRBV12-3 or TRBV12-4 to TRBJ1-4. The CDR3 extends over 14 amino acids. CDR3 protein: CASSPDGFNEKLFF.

The chain combines TRBV29-1 with TRBJ2-3; the D call from TCRdb, TRBD1, cannot be confirmed without DNA. The germline CDR1 and CDR2 sequences are SQVTM and ANQGSEA. The CDR3 loop spans 14 amino acids. CDR3 amino acids: CSASPRGGTDTQYF.

This rearrangement joins TRBV20-1 to TRBJ1-1. The CDR3 length is 14 residues. CDR1 is DFQATT, CDR2 SNEGSKA, per germline (reference sequence). The CDR3 region is CSARDLKGSWEAFF.

The chain is built from TRBV3-1 and TRBJ2-3; absent DNA, TCRdb's TRBD2 call cannot be checked. This CDR3 has 14 amino acids. The germline V gene has CDR1 LGHDT and CDR2 YNNKEL (reference sequence). The CDR3 sequence is CASSRSGSTDTQYF.

The chain uses TRBV6-1 and TRBJ2-1; TCRdb indicates TRBD2, and absent DNA this call remains unverified. CDR1 is MNHNS, CDR2 SASEGT, per germline. This CDR3 is 14 amino acids long. CDR3 in amino acids: CASKTSGSLNEQFF.

V is TRBV29-1 and J is TRBJ2-3; TCRdb picks TRBD1, but there is no DNA to check that call. Germline V lookup: CDR1 SQVTM, CDR2 ANQGSEA. This CDR3 comprises 18 residues. The CDR3 spells CSVAAPPKRRALTDTQYF.

The gene calls are TRBV5-4 and TRBJ2-3; absent DNA, TCRdb's TRBD1 call cannot be checked. This CDR3 is built from 15 residues. CDR1 and CDR2 from the germline V gene are SGHNT and YYREEE (reference sequence). CDR3 loop: CASSLVQGLTDTQYF. Looking up the rest from reference TRBV5-4 and TRBJ2-3 gives the full variable domain: ETGVTQSPTHLIKTRGQQVTLRCSSQSGHNTVSWYQQALGQGPQFIFQYYREEENGRGNFPPRFSGLQFPNYSSELNVNALELDDSALYLCASSLVQGLTDTQYFGPGTRLTVL.

The J gene is TRBJ1-1, the V gene TRBV20-1. There are 13 residues in the CDR3. Germline CDR1 DFQATT, CDR2 SNEGSKA (reference sequence). The CDR3 region is CSARKGLGFEAFF.

The J gene is TRBJ1-1, the V gene TRBV19; TCRdb reports TRBD1, a call that lacks DNA to check it against. The CDR3 is 16 residues long. Germline V gene data show CDR1 as LNHDA and CDR2 as SQIVND (reference sequence). The CDR3 protein is CASSIARQGVDTEAFF. The whole variable domain, filled in from reference TRBV19 and TRBJ1-1, reads DGGITQSPKYLFRKEGQNVTLSCEQNLNHDAMYWYRQDPGQGLRLIYYSQIVNDFQKGDIAEGYSVSREKKESFPLTVTSAQKNPTAFYLCASSIARQGVDTEAFFGQGTRLTVV.

This rearrangement joins TRBV7-9 to TRBJ2-4; TCRdb outputs TRBD1, but without DNA this stays unchecked. Looked up from germline, CDR1 is SEHNR and CDR2 is FQNEAQ (reference sequence). The CDR3 extends over 17 amino acids. Here the CDR3 reads CASSLVKGEAAKNIQYF.

V gene TRBV7-2 combines with J gene TRBJ1-2; the TCRdb D gene call, TRBD1, has no DNA to confirm it. The CDR3 totals 21 residues. Germline V gives CDR1 SGHTA, CDR2 FQGNSA. The chain's CDR3 is CASSLAPSHRNTTRDRSGYTF.

CDR3 sequence reads: CASSYSVGLLSSYNEQFF. V gene TRBV6-2 or TRBV6-3 combines with J gene TRBJ2-1; TCRdb calls TRBD1, which cannot be checked without DNA. Germline V lookup: CDR1 MNHEY, CDR2 SVGEGT. The CDR3 has 18 residues.

The CDR3 loop reads CASQGITEAFF. The chain employs TRBV12-3 or TRBV12-4 and TRBJ1-1; there is no DNA to check the TCRdb D call of TRBD1. This CDR3 is 11 amino acids long.

V and J are TRBV6-1 and TRBJ2-7; there is no DNA to check the TCRdb D call of TRBD2. This CDR3 contains 15 residues. Per germline, CDR1 MNHNS and CDR2 SASEGT. The CDR3 here is CASIQGASGSYEQYF.

The chain recombines TRBV12-3 or TRBV12-4 with TRBJ1-2; TCRdb reports TRBD1, a call that lacks DNA to check it against. This CDR3 comprises 12 residues. CDR3 amino acids: CASHSGGYGYTF.

V is TRBV29-1 and J is TRBJ2-3; checking the TCRdb D call of TRBD2 is not possible without DNA. CDR1 is SQVTM and CDR2 is ANQGSEA in the germline V gene. The CDR3 length is 12 residues. The chain's CDR3 is CSPNPRTDTQYF.

The chain recombines TRBV18 with TRBJ1-2. Germline V lookup: CDR1 KGHSH, CDR2 LQKENI. The CDR3 is 15 amino acids. This CDR3 reads CASSPRQSNNYGYTF.